These 16 T cell receptor beta chains were sequenced from one sample in a study of response to subunit inactivated influenza vaccine. One entry per CDR3 protein results from TCRdb running MiXCR on the RT-PCR reads. This repertoire shows over 750,000 distinct CDR3 sequences, 21% found once; its top ten account for 10%. The source was PBMCs from blood, collected 4 to 6 days after vaccination. The receptors were sampled from a man aged 45-65 years who received an inactivated influenza vaccine.

The V gene is TRBV12-3 or TRBV12-4, the J gene TRBJ1-2; the match to TRBD1 covers 7 bases. Trimming at V came to 5 bases and at J to 7 bases, leaving 10 bases not matched to a gene. The CDR3 is made up of 14 amino acids. This CDR3 reads CASSPLQGRGGYTF. CDR3 DNA sequence: TGTGCCAGCAGTCCCTTACAGGGGCGCGGTGGCTACACCTTC.

The V and J genes are TRBV20-1 and TRBJ1-2, with TRBD1 as a possible D gene (6 bases). The length of the CDR3 is 11 residues. Germline V gives CDR1 DFQATT, CDR2 SNEGSKA (reference sequence). The V end was cut by 6 bases, the J end by 5 bases, with 10 bases between. The CDR3 spells CSAGGQYGYTF. The CDR3 nucleotides read TGCAGTGCCGGGGGCCAGTATGGCTACACCTTC.

V and J are TRBV24-1 and TRBJ2-1; D may be TRBD2 (6 bases). V shed 4 bases and J shed 3 bases, with 18 bases lying between them. The CDR3 totals 17 residues. Germline-derived CDR1 and CDR2 are KGHDR and SFDVKD. The CDR3 protein is CATSDPGGLANYNEQFF. The CDR3 DNA follows: TGTGCCACCAGTGACCCGGGCGGGCTAGCGAACTACAATGAGCAGTTCTTC.

In this sample, this clonotype turned up a few times. The chain is built from TRBV6-1 and TRBJ1-5, with D possibly TRBD1 on 6 matching bases. The CDR3 is 15 amino acids. From germline, CDR1 is MNHNS and CDR2 SASEGT. With 5 bases removed from V and 0 bases from J, the gap between germline ends came to 11 bases. The CDR3 coding sequence is TGTGCCAGCAGTACCTACAGGGATAGCAATCAGCCCCAGCATTTT. It encodes CASSTYRDSNQPQHF.

The chain has TRBV7-9 and TRBJ1-2, with D uncertain. Germline V gene data show CDR1 as SEHNR and CDR2 as FQNEAQ (reference sequence). There are 14 residues in the CDR3. The V end was cut by 2 bases, the J end by 4 bases, with 11 bases between. The CDR3 protein is CASSLIGPSYGYTF. CDR3 sequence (DNA): TGTGCCAGCAGCTTAATTGGACCGAGCTATGGCTACACCTTC.

V usage is TRBV20-1 and J usage is TRBJ2-1; 8 bases agree with TRBD2. Germline V gene sequence: CDR1 DFQATT, CDR2 SNEGSKA (reference sequence). This CDR3 region has 13 residues. The V and J ends lost 6 bases and 6 bases, in that order; junction bases with no gene match: 7. For the CDR3, the DNA is TGCAGTGCAAGCCTAGCGGGTTTCAATGAGCAGTTCTTC. Translated, it gives CSASLAGFNEQFF.

This clonotype was detected only a few times. The chain uses TRBV29-1 and TRBJ2-7; D gene ambiguous. Germline V gives CDR1 SQVTM, CDR2 ANQGSEA. The CDR3 has 12 amino acids. The V gene lost 2 bases and the J gene lost 0 bases, with 5 bases spanning the gap. The CDR3 sequence: CSVEMNSYEQYF. CDR3 DNA: TGCAGCGTTGAAATGAACTCCTACGAGCAGTACTTC.

This clonotype was seen repeatedly, ten times or more. The chain carries TRBV12-3 or TRBV12-4 and TRBJ1-2; D is undetermined. The CDR3 runs to 14 residues. V dropped 5 bases and J dropped 0 bases, with 10 bases sitting between them. DNA for the CDR3: TGTGCCAGCAGTCCCGTTACAGCTAACTATGGCTACACCTTC. Its translation is CASSPVTANYGYTF.

This clonotype has a handful of counts. The V and J genes are TRBV2 and TRBJ2-7; TRBD2 might be the D (6 bases). The CDR3 sequence is 12 residues long. Germline values: CDR1 SNHLY, CDR2 FYNNEI. V was pared by 3 bases and J by 4 bases, with 7 bases between. CDR3 in amino acids: CASSERDYEQYF. CDR3 DNA sequence: TGTGCCAGCAGTGAGCGGGATTACGAGCAGTACTTC.

Ten or more counts support this clonotype. This chain joins TRBV7-8 and TRBJ2-5; 7 nucleotides align to TRBD2. Germline V gene data show CDR1 as SGHVS and CDR2 as FQNEAQ. Trimming at V came to 4 bases and at J to 4 bases, leaving 9 bases not matched to a gene. The CDR3 runs to 15 residues. This CDR3 reads CASSSREGSGETQYF. The CDR3, as DNA: TGTGCCAGCAGCTCCAGGGAGGGTTCGGGAGAGACCCAGTACTTC.

This sequence joins TRBV5-1 and TRBJ1-3; D ambiguous. Per the germline V gene, CDR1 is SGHRS and CDR2 is YFSETQ. V was shortened by 0 bases and J by 0 bases, with 10 bases between the two germline ends. The CDR3 runs to 16 residues. In DNA form, the CDR3 reads TGCGCCAGCAGCTTGGAGGCAGCCTCCTCTGGAAACACCATATATTTT. As protein: CASSLEAASSGNTIYF. The full variable domain, rest sourced from reference TRBV5-1 and TRBJ1-3, is KAGVTQTPRYLIKTRGQQVTLSCSPISGHRSVSWYQQTPGQGLQFLFEYFSETQRNKGNFPGRFSGRQFSNSRSEMNVSTLELGDSALYLCASSLEAASSGNTIYFGEGSWLTVV.

The chain carries TRBV7-9 and TRBJ2-1, with D possibly matching TRBD1 (5 bases). Germline assignment: CDR1 SEHNR and CDR2 FQNEAQ (reference sequence). The V gene lost 1 base and the J gene lost 8 bases, with 9 bases spanning the gap. This CDR3 region has 13 residues. In DNA form, the CDR3 reads TGTGCCAGCAGCTTAGGATGGGGCGATGAGCAGTTCTTC. Translated: CASSLGWGDEQFF.

The chain combines TRBV18 with TRBJ2-3; D unresolved. V was shortened by 2 bases and J by 4 bases, with 7 bases between the two germline ends. Germline CDR1 and CDR2: KGHSH and LQKENI. The CDR3 is made up of 13 amino acids. The CDR3 loop is CASSPDGSDTQYF. In nucleotides, the CDR3 is TGTGCCAGCTCACCAGACGGGTCAGATACGCAGTATTTT.

J is TRBJ1-4 and V is TRBV27, with TRBD1 matching over 8 bases. Unmatched junction bases numbered 7, after V lost 4 bases and J lost 6 bases. CDR3 length equals 15 residues. CDR1 is MNHEY, CDR2 SMNVEV, per germline (reference sequence). CDR3: CASSSQGARDEKLFF. For the CDR3, the DNA is TGTGCCAGCAGTTCGCAGGGGGCTCGGGATGAAAAACTGTTTTTT.

As regards this clonotype: At one end the junction does not follow the germline gene, possibly because of a read error. The V and J genes are TRBV28 and TRBJ2-7; D gene ambiguous. The CDR3 runs to 13 residues. Germline CDR1 is MDHEN and CDR2 is SYDVKM. The CDR3 is CASSLGSSYEQHF. CDR3 nucleotide sequence: TGTGCCAGCAGTTTGGGCAGCTCCTACGAGCAGCACTTC. The complete variable domain, with remaining parts taken from reference TRBV28 and TRBJ2-7, reads DVKVTQSSRYLVKRTGEKVFLECVQDMDHENMFWYRQDPGLGLRLIYFSYDVKMKEKGDIPEGYSVSREKKERFSLILESASTNQTSMYLCASSLGSSYEQHFGPGTRLTVT.

This clonotype was detected a few times. V is TRBV12-3 or TRBV12-4 and J is TRBJ1-6; no clear D gene. V lost 6 bases to trimming and J lost 10 bases, with 16 bases between them. CDR3 length equals 14 residues. The CDR3 spells CASSLAAAGSPLHF. The CDR3 DNA is TGTGCCAGCAGCCTGGCGGCAGCGGGATCACCCCTCCACTTT.